Below, 24 T cell receptor beta chains from the same sample are listed, as sequenced in a study of siplizumab effects on memory and regulatory T cells. Repertoires were generated with immunoSEQ multiplex PCR, while TCRdb's copy carries only in-frame clones and drops some. Of about 100,000 clones in the sample, about 90% were seen once. Sequenced sample: CD4+ T cells sorted from blood. The receptors come from a human donor in good health.

The rearrangement uses TRBV9 and TRBJ2-3, with a weak D call TRBD2 (5 bases). The CDR3 sequence is 14 residues long. The V gene lost 7 bases and the J gene lost 4 bases, with 16 bases spanning the gap. Germline-derived CDR1 and CDR2 are SGDLS and YYNGEE. The CDR3 DNA follows: TGTGCCAGCGCCCGGGCCGAGGGCCCAGATACGCAGTATTTT. It is translated as CASARAEGPDTQYF.

About this clone: Distinct nucleotide sequences in the sample also encode this CDR3. The rearrangement links TRBV15 to TRBJ1-4; D unclear. V was cut by 0 bases and J by 5 bases, with 10 bases left in between. Looked up from germline, CDR1 is LNHNV and CDR2 is YYDKDF (reference sequence). CDR3 size: 15 residues. CDR3 nucleotides: TGTGCCACCAGCAGAGATGGCGGTTCGAATGAAAAACTGTTTTTT. This sequence encodes CATSRDGGSNEKLFF.

The genes are TRBV7-2 and TRBJ1-5; possible D gene TRBD1, 5 bases. The germline gives CDR1 SGHTA, CDR2 FQGNSA. CDR3 length: 15 residues. With 1 base removed from V and 7 bases from J, the gap between germline ends came to 14 bases. CDR3: CASSLGGGEWQPQHF. CDR3 bases: TGTGCCAGCAGCTTAGGGGGCGGGGAGTGGCAGCCCCAGCATTTT.

V usage is TRBV19 and J usage is TRBJ1-1; TRBD1 agrees at 7 bases. V gave up 5 bases and J gave up 5 bases; unmatched junction bases: 17. The CDR3 extends over 17 amino acids. The germline V gene has CDR1 LNHDA and CDR2 SQIVND (reference sequence). This chain's CDR3 is CASSAPSPRGSGTEAFF. The CDR3 region has the DNA TGTGCCAGTAGTGCTCCTTCTCCCAGGGGGTCGGGAACTGAAGCTTTCTTT.

The J gene is TRBJ1-1, the V gene TRBV19; D unclear. V lost 6 bases and J lost 10, with 15 bases in between. Per the germline V gene, CDR1 is LNHDA and CDR2 is SQIVND (reference sequence). The CDR3 totals 12 residues. This chain's CDR3 is CASRKSPQGAFF. CDR3 DNA sequence: TGTGCCAGTAGAAAGTCCCCTCAAGGAGCTTTCTTT.

This chain connects TRBV5-1 to TRBJ2-3; perhaps TRBD2 as D (5 bases). From germline, CDR1 is SGHRS and CDR2 YFSETQ. V gave up 0 bases and J gave up 1 base, with 9 bases separating them. The CDR3 has 15 amino acids. The CDR3 sequence is CASSLALGGTDTQYF. The CDR3 nucleotides read TGCGCCAGCAGCTTGGCATTGGGAGGCACAGATACGCAGTATTTT.

The V and J genes are TRBV6-1 and TRBJ2-5, with 10 nucleotides matching TRBD2. The length of the CDR3 is 16 residues. Germline V gene lookup returns CDR1 MNHNS and CDR2 SASEGT. With V trimmed by 1 base and J by 1 base, 3 bases remained unmatched. CDR3 DNA sequence: TGTGCCAGCAGTGAAGGACAGCGGGGGGGCCAAGAGACCCAGTACTTC. It specifies CASSEGQRGGQETQYF.

The gene calls are TRBV4-3 and TRBJ1-2; unclear D gene. Deletions cut 0 bases from V and 4 bases from J, with 12 bases between. This CDR3 is built from 15 residues. The germline gives CDR1 LGHNA, CDR2 YSLEER. CDR3: CASSQEAEQPYGYTF. CDR3 nucleotide sequence: TGCGCCAGCAGCCAAGAAGCGGAGCAGCCCTATGGCTACACCTTC.

The chain has TRBV11-2 and TRBJ2-5; no clear D. Germline V gives CDR1 SGHAT, CDR2 FQNNGV. The CDR3 has 12 residues. V gave up 5 bases and J gave up 4 bases, with 8 bases separating them. The CDR3 nucleotides read TGTGCCAGCAGCCAAGGAGTAGAGACCCAGTACTTC. The encoded protein is CASSQGVETQYF.

This rearrangement joins TRBV7-3 to TRBJ2-3; 8 nucleotides match TRBD1. This CDR3 comprises 13 residues. V lost 5 bases to trimming and J lost 5 bases; unmatched junction nucleotides: 3. Per the germline V gene, CDR1 is SGHTA and CDR2 is FQGTGA. The CDR3 here is CASSPTGGDTQYF. The CDR3 nucleotides are TGTGCCAGCAGCCCCACAGGGGGAGATACGCAGTATTTT.

The chain carries TRBV5-1 and TRBJ2-7, with D unresolved. V lost 0 bases and J 5 bases, leaving 12 bases between the germline ends. This CDR3 region has 14 residues. The germline V gene has CDR1 SGHRS and CDR2 YFSETQ. In DNA, the CDR3 is TGCGCCAGCAGCTTGGTCCCGGGTGTCAACGAGCAGTACTTC. This translates into CASSLVPGVNEQYF.

The chain recombines TRBV2 with TRBJ1-2, with a tentative D call TRBD1 (6 bases). V was cut by 0 bases and J by 2 bases, with 7 bases left in between. The CDR3 covers 14 residues. Germline V lookup: CDR1 SNHLY, CDR2 FYNNEI. The chain's CDR3 is CASSEAGGNYGYTF. In DNA, the CDR3 is TGTGCCAGCAGTGAAGCGGGGGGCAACTATGGCTACACCTTC.

In its sample, this clone was seen a few times. The J gene is TRBJ1-5, the V gene TRBV2; possible D gene TRBD1, 6 bases. Trimming removed 6 bases at V and 1 base at J, with 13 bases between. Per germline, CDR1 SNHLY and CDR2 FYNNEI. This CDR3 has 15 amino acids. The CDR3 sequence: CASRSRQVSNQPQHF. The CDR3 region has the DNA TGTGCCAGCAGGAGCCGACAGGTCAGCAATCAGCCCCAGCATTTT.

V is TRBV18 and J is TRBJ1-1; 8 bases line up with TRBD1. The germline CDR1 and CDR2 sequences are KGHSH and LQKENI. The CDR3 extends over 16 amino acids. V lost 6 bases to trimming and J lost 0 bases; unmatched junction nucleotides: 9. CDR3 DNA: TGTGCCAGCTCCACAACAGGGGGAACTATGAACACTGAAGCTTTCTTT. It codes for CASSTTGGTMNTEAFF.

The rearrangement links TRBV7-3 to TRBJ2-3, with TRBD1 identical over 9 bases. The CDR3 spans 16 residues. Germline assignment: CDR1 SGHTA and CDR2 FQGTGA. J lost 4 bases, V lost 1 base, and 6 bases had no gene match. The CDR3 loop reads CASSLIPTGGSDTQYF. Written as DNA, the CDR3 is TGTGCCAGCAGCTTAATTCCGACAGGGGGATCAGATACGCAGTATTTT. Looking up the rest from reference TRBV7-3 and TRBJ2-3 gives the full variable domain: GAGVSQTPSNKVTEKGKYVELRCDPISGHTALYWYRQSLGQGPEFLIYFQGTGAADDSGLPNDRFFAVRPEGSVSTLKIQRTERGDSAVYLCASSLIPTGGSDTQYFGPGTRLTVL.

The gene calls are TRBV4-1 and TRBJ2-6; perhaps D is TRBD1 or TRBD2 (5 bases each). Germline V CDR1 and CDR2: MGHRA, YSYEKL. V gave up 0 bases and J gave up 3 bases, with 12 bases separating them. This CDR3 comprises 17 residues. In nucleotides, the CDR3 is TGCGCCAGCAGCCAAGACCTTTTGGGGGATGGGGCCAACGTCCTGACTTTC. This codes for CASSQDLLGDGANVLTF.

The rearrangement links TRBV29-1 to TRBJ1-2; the D gene is possibly TRBD1 (6 bases). Trimming cost V 7 bases and J 0 bases, with 15 bases left between them. Germline CDR1 is SQVTM and CDR2 is ANQGSEA. The CDR3 totals 14 residues. Here the CDR3 DNA reads TGCAGCGCCCTAAAGGACAGAGCTAACTATGGCTACACCTTC. It specifies CSALKDRANYGYTF.

The chain's CDR3 is CASSLNGGTRTYEQYF. The CDR3 DNA is TGTGCCAGCAGCTTGAACGGCGGGACTCGAACCTACGAGCAGTACTTC. This chain connects TRBV5-4 to TRBJ2-7; D perhaps matches TRBD2 (6 bases). Between the trimmed V and J ends, which lost 1 base and 2 bases, there was a span of 16 bases. The germline CDR1 and CDR2 sequences are SGHNT and YYREEE (reference sequence). The CDR3 spans 16 residues.

J is TRBJ2-2 and V is TRBV4-2, with D unresolved. The germline V and J ends were trimmed by 4 bases and 3 bases, with 18 bases remaining between them. Germline-derived CDR1 and CDR2 are LGHNA and YNFKEQ. The CDR3 covers 17 residues. The CDR3 loop reads CASSPSSTSADTGELFF. Written as DNA, the CDR3 is TGTGCCAGCAGCCCATCTTCTACATCCGCGGACACCGGGGAGCTGTTTTTT.

This clone came up a few times. The rearrangement uses TRBV11-1 and TRBJ2-7; 7 bases map to TRBD2. The CDR3 contains 12 residues. V gave up 2 bases and J gave up 6 bases; unmatched junction bases: 1. Germline CDR1 reads SGHAT; CDR2 reads FQDESV (reference sequence). CDR3 DNA: TGTGCCAGCAGCTTACTAGCGGCCGAGCAGTACTTC. Translation: CASSLLAAEQYF.

The chain recombines TRBV14 with TRBJ2-2, with no clear D. There are 12 residues in the CDR3. Germline V gene data show CDR1 as SGHDN and CDR2 as FVKESK. Deletions cut 2 bases from V and 12 bases from J, with 10 bases between. Written as DNA, the CDR3 is TGTGCCAGCAGCCAATTCTTACAGAAGCTGTTTTTT. It codes for CASSQFLQKLFF.

This chain joins TRBV10-3 and TRBJ2-7, with D perhaps TRBD2 (7 bases). CDR3 size: 16 residues. Between the trimmed V and J ends, which lost 4 bases and 5 bases, there was a span of 21 bases. Germline V gene sequence: CDR1 ENHRY, CDR2 SYGVKD. The CDR3 coding sequence is TGTGCCATCAGTGGCAAGGTCGTAAGGGGGGGACACGAGCAGTACTTC. Residues: CAISGKVVRGGHEQYF.

This chain links TRBV14 with TRBJ2-3, with TRBD1 matching 7 bases. The length of the CDR3 is 17 residues. CDR1 and CDR2 from the germline V gene are SGHDN and FVKESK. The V segment lost 0 bases and the J segment 4 bases; nucleotides outside the gene matches: 10. The CDR3: CASSQDPGQVGPDTQYF. The DNA of the CDR3 is TGTGCCAGCAGCCAAGATCCCGGACAGGTGGGTCCAGATACGCAGTATTTT.

This clone has more than one count but fewer than ten. This chain links TRBV18 with TRBJ1-6; D is perhaps TRBD1 (5 bases). This CDR3 contains 14 residues. The germline V and J ends were trimmed by 5 bases and 9 bases, with 14 bases remaining between them. Germline-derived CDR1 and CDR2 are KGHSH and LQKENI. This chain's CDR3 is CASSTRQSLSPLHF. DNA for the CDR3: TGTGCCAGCTCAACCCGACAGTCCCTTTCACCCCTCCACTTT.